This TCR beta chain was recovered during a study of blood T cell repertoires in COVID-19. Overall study context: The study drew acute and convalescent COVID-19 samples from the United States, Italy and Spain.

Cohort 3 donors counted as recovered after two negative PCRs, clearance, or resolved symptoms. The authors' processing: Nucleated cell number was recorded as an estimate derived from reference gene primer amplification. Profiling relied on immunoSEQ multiplex PCR, and the TCRdb table lists in-frame clones only, not all of them. That table gives V, J and clone size, and the DNA gave D and trimming. The sample shows some 170,000 clones, 70% to 90% of them seen only once. The CDR3 is 16 amino acids. Trimming cost V 2 bases and J 5 bases; bases outside gene matches: 6. Germline V gives CDR1 GTSNPN, CDR2 SVGIG (reference sequence).

This sequence joins TRBV30 and TRBJ2-3, with 14 bases that match TRBD2. This receptor was taken from a man in his forties who had recovered from COVID-19. The sample consisted of PBMCs or T cells enriched from blood (not recorded which). In DNA form, the CDR3 reads TGTGCCTGGAGTCCGGGACTAGCGGGGGTTAGAGATACGCAGTATTTT. This encodes CAWSPGLAGVRDTQYF.